This T cell receptor beta chain was observed in a study of chronic HIV infection and antiretroviral therapy. Via MiXCR, TCRdb re-called the 5' RACE reads, giving one row per CDR3 protein. There are about 38,000 distinct CDR3 sequences in the sample; 8.2% occur only once, and over 2.5% lies in the top ten. The CDR3 spans 13 residues. Per the germline V gene, CDR1 is MDHEN and CDR2 is SYDVKM. V lost 5 bases to trimming and J lost 7 bases, with 14 bases between them. The table lists this clonotype with many counts. Sequences were obtained from peripheral blood. J is TRBJ1-1 and V is TRBV28; possibly TRBD1 for D (6 bases). The sequence was obtained from an adult who had HIV and had not received antiretroviral therapy, or was an uninfected healthy control (not recorded which). The CDR3 is CASSEDRRGEAFF. CDR3 sequence (DNA): TGTGCCAGCAGTGAGGACAGAAGGGGTGAAGCTTTCTTT.